A single sample is the source of the 27 T cell receptor beta chains below, sequenced in a study of blood T cells in healthy people across ages. A second 7 to 11 cycle PCR used barcoded and J-beta primers. TCRdb reprocessed the 5' RACE reads via MiXCR and lists one record per CDR3 protein. The sample holds 1,500,000 or so distinct CDR3 sequences, approximately 43% seen once. The sequencing sample was made of blood. Receptors were obtained from a woman in her late teens or twenties in good health.

Of note for this clonotype: Its ends do not fully match the called genes, so a read error is possible. The chain employs TRBV7-2 and TRBJ1-1; possibly TRBD1 for D (5 bases). Per germline, CDR1 SGHTA and CDR2 FQGNSA. This CDR3 comprises 13 residues. The CDR3 loop is CASSSQGNNEAFF. Written as DNA, the CDR3 is TGTGCCAGCAGCTCGCAGGGAAACAATGAAGCTTTCTTT.

The chain carries TRBV12-3 or TRBV12-4 and TRBJ1-2; D is unresolved. CDR3 length equals 12 residues. The V gene lost 3 bases and the J gene lost 9 bases, with 11 bases spanning the gap. CDR3 DNA: TGTGCCAGCAGTTTCGTTGGAGTGAGCTACACCTTC. Protein: CASSFVGVSYTF.

This clonotype turned up a few times. The V call is TRBV20-1, the J call TRBJ1-2, with 12 bases that match TRBD1. Germline loops: CDR1 DFQATT, CDR2 SNEGSKA (reference sequence). The length of the CDR3 is 15 residues. The trim removed 4 bases at V and 8 bases at J, leaving 11 bases unmatched. The CDR3 sequence is CSATITGTGGAGYTF. The CDR3 nucleotides are TGCAGTGCTACGATTACCGGGACAGGGGGCGCGGGCTACACCTTC.

V gene TRBV20-1 combines with J gene TRBJ2-7, with D perhaps TRBD1 (5 bases). V shed 6 bases and J shed 3 bases, with 18 bases lying between them. Germline V lookup: CDR1 DFQATT, CDR2 SNEGSKA (reference sequence). There are 14 residues in the CDR3. In nucleotides, the CDR3 is TGCAGTGCCCCAAAGGCAGGGCTCGACTACGAGCAGTACTTC. Its protein product is CSAPKAGLDYEQYF.

This rearrangement joins TRBV13 to TRBJ2-1; 9 bases match TRBD2. This CDR3 is built from 16 residues. Germline values: CDR1 PRHDT, CDR2 FYEKMQ (reference sequence). Unmatched junction bases numbered 6, after V lost 5 bases and J lost 1 base. The CDR3 here is CASSDTSGWSYNEQFF. CDR3 bases: TGTGCCAGCAGCGATACTAGCGGGTGGTCCTACAATGAGCAGTTCTTC.

This chain connects TRBV9 to TRBJ1-1; D uncertain. The germline V and J ends were trimmed by 0 bases and 4 bases, with 10 bases remaining between them. CDR3 length: 14 residues. Germline V gene sequence: CDR1 SGDLS, CDR2 YYNGEE. The CDR3 nucleotides are TGTGCCAGCAGCGTAGGACCTGTTTTCACTGAAGCTTTCTTT. This codes for CASSVGPVFTEAFF.

This chain connects TRBV20-1 to TRBJ2-1; D uncertain. Looked up from germline, CDR1 is DFQATT and CDR2 is SNEGSKA (reference sequence). With 0 bases removed from V and 6 bases from J, the gap between germline ends came to 12 bases. The CDR3 extends over 14 amino acids. The CDR3 loop reads CSARELVLGNEQFF. The CDR3 DNA reads as TGCAGTGCTAGAGAGCTTGTTTTGGGCAATGAGCAGTTCTTC.

This clonotype was seen only a few times. This may be a read error, as it is one base from a much larger clone. The gene calls are TRBV2 and TRBJ1-5; D call uncertain. This CDR3 is built from 13 residues. V lost 6 bases and J lost 3, with 9 bases in between. CDR1 and CDR2 from the germline V gene are SNHLY and FYNNEI. The CDR3 loop is CASRVGDNQPQHF. In DNA form, the CDR3 reads TGTGCCAGCAGGGTCGGGGACAATCAGCCCCAGCATTTT.

As to this clonotype: One end of the junction does not line up with germline, which may come from a read error. This chain uses TRBV24-1 with TRBJ2-1; 14 bases match TRBD2. The CDR3 totals 16 residues. Germline V CDR1 and CDR2: KGHDR, SFDVKD. The CDR3 spells CTTSDFGTSGSHEQFF. The CDR3 DNA is TGTACCACCAGTGATTTTGGGACTAGCGGGAGTCATGAGCAGTTCTTC.

In its sample, this clonotype was seen once. The V call is TRBV12-3 or TRBV12-4, the J call TRBJ1-5, with a weak D call TRBD1 (6 bases). This CDR3 contains 16 residues. Trimming stripped 6 bases from V and 4 bases from J, with 19 bases between. The CDR3 DNA reads TGTGCCAGCAGGCGGTCAGGGGCAGACCCTAATCAGCCCCAGCATTTT. Protein sequence: CASRRSGADPNQPQHF.

Only a few counts were recorded for this clonotype. The V call is TRBV7-2, the J call TRBJ2-5; 8 bases agree with TRBD1. Germline CDR1 is SGHTA and CDR2 is FQGNSA. The CDR3 consists of 17 residues. The V and J ends lost 1 base and 11 bases, in that order; junction bases with no gene match: 18. CDR3 nucleotide sequence: TGTGCCAGCAGCTTAGTAACCCCATGGCAGGGGGCGTCTAAGCAGTACTTC. The encoded protein is CASSLVTPWQGASKQYF.

Comment on this clonotype: This clone may be a read error of a much larger clone one base away. The chain is built from TRBV11-2 and TRBJ1-3; tentatively, D is TRBD1 (5 bases). V lost 3 bases and J 2 bases, leaving 17 bases between the germline ends. Per germline, CDR1 SGHAT and CDR2 FQNNGV. The CDR3 runs to 17 residues. CDR3 nucleotides: TGTGCCAGCAGCTTCCTACGGGGACGGTGGCCTGGAAACACCATATATTTT. This gives the protein CASSFLRGRWPGNTIYF.

In its sample, this clonotype was seen a few times. The chain recombines TRBV6-2 or TRBV6-3 with TRBJ2-7; 7 bases line up with TRBD1. Germline V CDR1 and CDR2: MNHEY, SVGEGT. The length of the CDR3 is 15 residues. The trim removed 4 bases at V and 3 bases at J, leaving 9 bases unmatched. The CDR3 DNA is TGTGCCAGCAGTTCCATACCCGCAGGGGGCTACGAGCAGTACTTC. Translation gives CASSSIPAGGYEQYF.

The chain combines TRBV7-8 with TRBJ1-5, with TRBD1 as a possible D gene (5 bases). CDR1 and CDR2 (germline): SGHVS, FQNEAQ. This CDR3 has 16 amino acids. V gave up 1 base and J gave up 0 bases, with 10 bases separating them. The CDR3 sequence is CASSLGRGYSNQPQHF. The CDR3 bases are TGTGCCAGCAGCTTAGGGAGGGGCTATAGCAATCAGCCCCAGCATTTT.

The rearrangement links TRBV11-2 to TRBJ2-3, with TRBD1 identical over 8 bases. The V segment lost 4 bases and the J segment 13 bases; nucleotides outside the gene matches: 7. Germline V CDR1 and CDR2: SGHAT, FQNNGV. CDR3 length equals 12 residues. The CDR3 spells CASSSRGQEEYF. The CDR3 DNA reads TGTGCCAGCAGCTCGAGGGGACAGGAGGAGTATTTT.

This clonotype occurred many times. V usage is TRBV28 and J usage is TRBJ1-3; no firm D call. CDR1 and CDR2 from the germline V gene are MDHEN and SYDVKM. Trimming took 6 bases from V and 3 from J, leaving 12 bases between them. The CDR3 contains 14 residues. The CDR3 reads CASSEGPGGNTIYF. The CDR3 DNA is TGTGCCAGCAGCGAGGGTCCAGGTGGAAACACCATATATTTT.

This clonotype was observed a few times. The genes are TRBV20-1 and TRBJ2-7; 8 bases line up with TRBD1. The CDR3 has 15 residues. Germline V gene lookup returns CDR1 DFQATT and CDR2 SNEGSKA (reference sequence). Trimming took 1 base from V and 3 from J; bases not matched to a gene: 8. CDR3 DNA: TGCAGTGCTAGAGCTCCTGGGACAGGACGCTACGAGCAGTACTTC. Translated: CSARAPGTGRYEQYF.

This clonotype has a handful of counts. The chain uses TRBV7-9 and TRBJ2-5; 7 nucleotides line up with TRBD1. CDR3 length: 15 amino acids. The ends lost 3 bases at V and 3 bases at J; junction bases unmatched: 7. Germline V gene sequence: CDR1 SEHNR, CDR2 FQNEAQ (reference sequence). CDR3 sequence: CASSFRRTGEETQYF. The CDR3 DNA is TGTGCCAGCAGCTTTCGCCGGACAGGTGAAGAGACCCAGTACTTC.

This clonotype was observed a few times. V usage is TRBV20-1 and J usage is TRBJ2-3; D gene unclear. CDR1 is DFQATT, CDR2 SNEGSKA, per germline (reference sequence). The CDR3 loop spans 11 amino acids. The V and J ends lost 0 bases and 8 bases respectively, with 6 bases between them. CDR3 amino acids: CSARDGSTQYF. CDR3 DNA sequence: TGCAGTGCTAGAGATGGAAGTACGCAGTATTTT.

This CDR3 reads CASSSYRHYGYTF. The CDR3 bases are TGTGCCAGCAGCTCATACAGGCACTATGGCTACACCTTC. The rearrangement uses TRBV7-2 and TRBJ1-2; maybe TRBD1 (5 bases). This CDR3 spans 13 amino acids. CDR1 is SGHTA and CDR2 is FQGNSA in the germline V gene. Trimming shortened V by 4 bases and J by 3 bases, and 9 bases separated the two germline ends.

J is TRBJ2-1 and V is TRBV10-3, with D perhaps TRBD1 (5 bases). Trimming took off 9 bases at V and 0 bases at J, with 18 bases between the two ends. The CDR3 is 16 amino acids. Per germline, CDR1 ENHRY and CDR2 SYGVKD. The CDR3 loop reads CAIGLGRASSYNEQFF. In nucleotides, the CDR3 is TGTGCCATAGGTTTGGGCAGGGCTAGCTCCTACAATGAGCAGTTCTTC.

The chain employs TRBV6-5 and TRBJ2-7; D tentatively fits TRBD1 or TRBD2 (5 bases each). The germline V and J ends were trimmed by 6 bases and 3 bases, with 18 bases remaining between them. Germline loops: CDR1 MNHEY, CDR2 SVGAGI. The CDR3 covers 15 residues. CDR3 coding DNA: TGTGCCAGCAGGCGTGAGGGTACAGGACACTACGAGCAGTACTTC. Amino acid sequence: CASRREGTGHYEQYF.

This clonotype was counted between two and nine times. The rearrangement links TRBV7-2 to TRBJ2-1; TRBD1 matches at 7 bases. Germline V gene sequence: CDR1 SGHTA, CDR2 FQGNSA. This CDR3 is built from 12 residues. After removal of 2 bases from V and 9 bases from J, the junction contained 1 base not matched to a gene. The CDR3 region is CASSLPGGEQFF. The CDR3 bases are TGTGCCAGCAGCTTACCAGGGGGTGAGCAGTTCTTC.

This clonotype was counted between two and nine times. The V gene is TRBV9, the J gene TRBJ1-2, with TRBD1 identical over 10 bases. Losses at the gene ends were 3 bases for V and 4 bases for J; bases not matched to a gene: 6. The CDR3 contains 15 residues. The germline V gene has CDR1 SGDLS and CDR2 YYNGEE. The CDR3 is CASSAAGQGLYGYTF. The CDR3 DNA reads as TGTGCCAGCAGCGCCGCGGGACAGGGGCTCTATGGCTACACCTTC.

This clonotype was seen only a few times. This rearrangement joins TRBV3-1 to TRBJ2-1; 9 nucleotides align to TRBD2. CDR1 LGHDT and CDR2 YNNKEL come from the germline V gene (reference sequence). This CDR3 is built from 15 residues. V was pared by 6 bases and J by 1 base, with 4 bases of the junction left unmatched. The CDR3 region has the DNA TGTGCCAGCAGGTCTGCGGGAGGGTCCTACAATGAGCAGTTCTTC. Its translation is CASRSAGGSYNEQFF.

The V gene is TRBV4-3, the J gene TRBJ1-2; D gene uncertain. From germline, CDR1 is LGHNA and CDR2 YSLEER. This CDR3 is 15 amino acids long. The germline V and J ends were trimmed by 2 bases and 4 bases, with 14 bases remaining between them. The CDR3 DNA follows: TGCGCCAGCAGCCAAACGGGCCGTGAGCCCTATGGCTACACCTTC. This codes for CASSQTGREPYGYTF.

This clonotype appeared a few times. CDR3 DNA: TGTGCCAGCAGTTACCTCGAGGGGGGACACCTCCCCGTGGGCTACACCTTC. This codes for CASSYLEGGHLPVGYTF. The gene calls are TRBV6-5 and TRBJ1-2, with a possible D match to TRBD1 (6 bases). The CDR3 loop spans 17 amino acids. V was pared by 2 bases and J by 8 bases, with 24 bases between. Germline CDR1 reads MNHEY; CDR2 reads SVGAGI.